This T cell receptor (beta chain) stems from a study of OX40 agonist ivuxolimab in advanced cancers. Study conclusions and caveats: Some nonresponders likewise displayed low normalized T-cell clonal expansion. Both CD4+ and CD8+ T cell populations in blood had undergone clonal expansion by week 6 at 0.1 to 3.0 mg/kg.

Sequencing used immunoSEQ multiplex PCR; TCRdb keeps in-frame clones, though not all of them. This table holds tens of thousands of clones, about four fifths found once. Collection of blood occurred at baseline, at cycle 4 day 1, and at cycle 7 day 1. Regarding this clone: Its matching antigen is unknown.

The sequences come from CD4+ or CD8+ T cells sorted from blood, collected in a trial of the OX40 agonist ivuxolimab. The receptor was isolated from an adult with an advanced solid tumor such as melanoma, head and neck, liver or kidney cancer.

The CDR3 region is CASSETIDRVRSNQPQHF. The CDR3, as DNA: TGTGCCAGCAGCGAGACTATCGACAGGGTTCGGAGCAATCAGCCCCAGCATTTT. The chain couples TRBV14 to TRBJ1-5; 7 nucleotides line up with TRBD1. V gave up 5 bases and J gave up 1 base; unmatched junction bases: 14. The germline V gene has CDR1 SGHDN and CDR2 FVKESK. The CDR3 contains 18 residues.